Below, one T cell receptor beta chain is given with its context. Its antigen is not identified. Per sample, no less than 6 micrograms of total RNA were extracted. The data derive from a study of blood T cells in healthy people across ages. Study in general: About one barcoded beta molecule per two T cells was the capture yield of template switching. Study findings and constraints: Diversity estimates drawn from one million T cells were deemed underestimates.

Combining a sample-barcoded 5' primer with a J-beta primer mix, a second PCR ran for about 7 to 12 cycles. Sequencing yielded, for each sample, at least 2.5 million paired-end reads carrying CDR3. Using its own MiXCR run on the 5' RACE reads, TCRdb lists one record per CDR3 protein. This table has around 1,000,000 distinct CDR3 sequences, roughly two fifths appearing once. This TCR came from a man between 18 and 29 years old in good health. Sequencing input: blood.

The CDR3 spells CASTLVGANYGYTF. The CDR3 DNA follows: TGCGCCAGCACCCTCGTGGGGGCAAACTATGGCTACACCTTC. J is TRBJ1-2 and V is TRBV5-1, with D possibly TRBD1 on 6 matching bases. CDR1 is SGHRS, CDR2 YFSETQ, per germline. V was clipped by 6 bases and J by 2 bases, with 14 bases between them. This CDR3 is built from 14 residues.